The subject of this entry is one T cell receptor (beta chain). Trimming left V 4 bases short and J 1 base short, with 11 bases between. Germline lookup yields CDR1 MNHNS and CDR2 SASEGT. The CDR3 loop spans 15 amino acids. This entry comes from a study of technical replicates of blood from a handful of donors. Sequenced by immunoSEQ multiplex PCR; TCRdb stores in-frame clones only, minus some. The repertoire has 65,000 to 90,000 clones, 98% of them found once; the top ten carry approximately 0.2%. The receptor was derived from a human donor in good health. The rearrangement links TRBV6-1 to TRBJ2-4; TRBD2 might be the D (5 bases). The sequenced material came from T cells isolated from PBMCs. CDR3 DNA: TGTGCCAGCAGTGCCTCTGGGAGTGCCAAAAACATTCAGTACTTC. Translated, it gives CASSASGSAKNIQYF.